This T cell receptor (beta chain) was recorded in a study of blood T cell repertoires in COVID-19. Study-level information: In each case, the material was cDNA or gDNA derived from T cells, B-cell-depleted T cells, or PBMCs.

The CDR3 loop spans 16 amino acids. Trimming took off 0 bases at V and 0 bases at J, with 9 bases between the two ends. From germline, CDR1 is SGHRS and CDR2 YFSETQ. Study processing details: Estimated nucleated cell counts came from reference gene primer amplification. Method: immunoSEQ multiplex PCR; TCRdb's copy keeps in-frame clones and lacks some. Clone size and the V and J calls come from that table; the DNA yielded D and trimming. Here the sample spans about 130,000 clones, around four fifths being singletons. The chain recombines TRBV5-1 with TRBJ2-2; D uncertain. The sequence came from a human donor in a cohort sampled during active COVID-19. The source material was peripheral blood. CDR3 nucleotide sequence: TGCGCCAGCAGCTTGGTGCTGGCCGCGAACACCGGGGAGCTGTTTTTT. Its translation is CASSLVLAANTGELFF.